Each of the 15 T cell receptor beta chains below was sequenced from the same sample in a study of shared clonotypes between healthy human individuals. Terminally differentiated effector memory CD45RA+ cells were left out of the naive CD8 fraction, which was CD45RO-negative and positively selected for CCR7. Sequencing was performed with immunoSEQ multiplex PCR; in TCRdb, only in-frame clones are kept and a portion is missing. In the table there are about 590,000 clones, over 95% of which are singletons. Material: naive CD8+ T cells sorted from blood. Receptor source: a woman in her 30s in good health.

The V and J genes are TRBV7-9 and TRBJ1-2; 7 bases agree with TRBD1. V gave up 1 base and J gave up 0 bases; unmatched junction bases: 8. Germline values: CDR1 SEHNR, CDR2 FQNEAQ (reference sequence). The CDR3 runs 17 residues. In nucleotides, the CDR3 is TGTGCCAGCAGCTTAGGAATGCGGGACAGAGCTAACTATGGCTACACCTTC. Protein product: CASSLGMRDRANYGYTF. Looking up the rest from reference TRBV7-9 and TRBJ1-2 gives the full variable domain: DTGVSQNPRHKITKRGQNVTFRCDPISEHNRLYWYRQTLGQGPEFLTYFQNEAQLEKSRLLSDRFSAERPKGSFSTLEIQRTEQGDSAMYLCASSLGMRDRANYGYTFGSGTRLTVV.

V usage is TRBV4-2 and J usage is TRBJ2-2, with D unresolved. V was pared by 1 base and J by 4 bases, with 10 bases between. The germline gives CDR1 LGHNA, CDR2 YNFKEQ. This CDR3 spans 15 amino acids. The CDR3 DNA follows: TGTGCCAGCAGCCAAGGGTCTTCGAGCACCGGGGAGCTGTTTTTT. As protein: CASSQGSSSTGELFF.

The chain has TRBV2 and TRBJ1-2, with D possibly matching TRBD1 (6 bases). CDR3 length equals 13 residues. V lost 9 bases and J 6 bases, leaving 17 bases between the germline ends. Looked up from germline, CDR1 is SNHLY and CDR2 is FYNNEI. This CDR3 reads CARGVGGADGYTF. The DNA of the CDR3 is TGTGCCAGAGGGGTTGGGGGGGCCGATGGCTACACCTTC.

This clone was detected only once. The CDR3 spells CASSLVSSGREDTGELFF. In DNA, the CDR3 is TGTGCCAGCAGCTTAGTATCTAGCGGGAGGGAGGACACCGGGGAGCTGTTTTTT. The gene calls are TRBV7-6 and TRBJ2-2, with 12 bases matching TRBD2. The CDR3 length is 18 residues. Losses at the gene ends were 1 base for V and 3 bases for J; bases not matched to a gene: 6. Germline loops: CDR1 SGHVS, CDR2 FNYEAQ.

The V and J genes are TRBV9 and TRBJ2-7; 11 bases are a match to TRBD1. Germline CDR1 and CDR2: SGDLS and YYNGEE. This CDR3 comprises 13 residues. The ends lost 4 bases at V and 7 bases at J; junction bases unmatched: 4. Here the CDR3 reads CASSTGTGGEQYF. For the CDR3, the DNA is TGTGCCAGCAGCACCGGGACAGGGGGGGAGCAGTACTTC. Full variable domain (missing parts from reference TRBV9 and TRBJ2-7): DSGVTQTPKHLITATGQRVTLRCSPRSGDLSVYWYQQSLDQGLQFLIQYYNGEERAKGNILERFSAQQFPDLHSELNLSSLELGDSALYFCASSTGTGGEQYFGPGTRLTVT.

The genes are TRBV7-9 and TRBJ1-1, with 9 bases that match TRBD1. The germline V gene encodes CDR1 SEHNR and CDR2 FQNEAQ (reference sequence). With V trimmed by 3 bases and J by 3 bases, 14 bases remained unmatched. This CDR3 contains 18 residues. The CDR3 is CASSLPSGQGGRHTEAFF. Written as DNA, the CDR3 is TGTGCCAGCAGCTTGCCCTCGGGACAGGGTGGTAGGCACACTGAAGCTTTCTTT.

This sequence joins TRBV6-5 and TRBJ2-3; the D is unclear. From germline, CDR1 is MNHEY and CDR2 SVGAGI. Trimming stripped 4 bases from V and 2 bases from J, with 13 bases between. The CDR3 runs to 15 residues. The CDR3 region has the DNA TGTGCCAGCAGTTTCGGACGGTCGATCACAGATACGCAGTATTTT. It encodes CASSFGRSITDTQYF.

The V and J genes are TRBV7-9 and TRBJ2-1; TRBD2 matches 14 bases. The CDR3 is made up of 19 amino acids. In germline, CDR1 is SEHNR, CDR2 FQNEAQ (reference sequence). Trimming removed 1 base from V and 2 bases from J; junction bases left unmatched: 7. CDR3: CASSLGPGTSGSAYNEQFF. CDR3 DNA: TGTGCCAGCAGCTTAGGACCCGGGACTAGCGGGAGCGCCTACAATGAGCAGTTCTTC.

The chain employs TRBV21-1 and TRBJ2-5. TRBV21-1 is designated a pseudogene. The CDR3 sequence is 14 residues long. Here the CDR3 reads CASSKALFQETQYF. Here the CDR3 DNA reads TGTGCCAGCAGCAAAGCATTGTTTCAAGAGACCCAGTACTTC.

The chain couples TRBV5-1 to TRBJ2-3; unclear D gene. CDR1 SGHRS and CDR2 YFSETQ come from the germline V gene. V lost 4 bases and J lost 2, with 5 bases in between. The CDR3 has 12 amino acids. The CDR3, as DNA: TGCGCCAGCAGCCTAGACACAGATACGCAGTATTTT. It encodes CASSLDTDTQYF.

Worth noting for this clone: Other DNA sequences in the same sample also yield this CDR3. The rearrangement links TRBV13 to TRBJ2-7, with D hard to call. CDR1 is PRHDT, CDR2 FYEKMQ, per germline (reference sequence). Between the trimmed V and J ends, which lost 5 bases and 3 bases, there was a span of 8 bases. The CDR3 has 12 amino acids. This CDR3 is CASSPGSYEQYF. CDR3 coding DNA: TGTGCCAGCAGCCCCGGCAGCTACGAGCAGTACTTC.

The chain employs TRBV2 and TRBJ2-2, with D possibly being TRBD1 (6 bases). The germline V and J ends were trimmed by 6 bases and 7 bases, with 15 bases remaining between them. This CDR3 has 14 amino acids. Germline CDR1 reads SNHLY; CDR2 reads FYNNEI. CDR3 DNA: TGTGCCAGCAGGAATACAGGGAGATACGGGGAGCTGTTTTTT. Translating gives CASRNTGRYGELFF. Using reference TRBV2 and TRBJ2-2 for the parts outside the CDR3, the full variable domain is EPEVTQTPSHQVTQMGQEVILRCVPISNHLYFYWYRQILGQKVEFLVSFYNNEISEKSEIFDDQFSVERPDGSNFTLKIRSTKLEDSAMYFCASRNTGRYGELFFGEGSRLTVL.

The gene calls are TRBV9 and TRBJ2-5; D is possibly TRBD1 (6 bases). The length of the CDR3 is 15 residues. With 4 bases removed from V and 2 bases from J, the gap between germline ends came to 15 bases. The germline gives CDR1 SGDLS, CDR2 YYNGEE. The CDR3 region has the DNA TGTGCCAGCAGCTTTCAGGGGCGGAATCAAGAGACCCAGTACTTC. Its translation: CASSFQGRNQETQYF.

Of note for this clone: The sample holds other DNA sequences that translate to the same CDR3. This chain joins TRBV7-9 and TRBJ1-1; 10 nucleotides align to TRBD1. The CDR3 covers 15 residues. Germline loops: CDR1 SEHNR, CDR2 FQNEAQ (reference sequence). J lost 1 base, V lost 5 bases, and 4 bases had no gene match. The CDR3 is CASSQGQGGNTEAFF. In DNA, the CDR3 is TGTGCCAGCAGCCAAGGACAGGGGGGGAACACTGAAGCTTTCTTT.

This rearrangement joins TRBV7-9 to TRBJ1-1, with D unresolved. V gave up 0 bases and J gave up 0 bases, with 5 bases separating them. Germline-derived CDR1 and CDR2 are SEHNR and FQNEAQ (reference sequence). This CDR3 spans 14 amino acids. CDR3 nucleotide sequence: TGTGCCAGCAGCTTAGCCGGGGTGAACACTGAAGCTTTCTTT. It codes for CASSLAGVNTEAFF.